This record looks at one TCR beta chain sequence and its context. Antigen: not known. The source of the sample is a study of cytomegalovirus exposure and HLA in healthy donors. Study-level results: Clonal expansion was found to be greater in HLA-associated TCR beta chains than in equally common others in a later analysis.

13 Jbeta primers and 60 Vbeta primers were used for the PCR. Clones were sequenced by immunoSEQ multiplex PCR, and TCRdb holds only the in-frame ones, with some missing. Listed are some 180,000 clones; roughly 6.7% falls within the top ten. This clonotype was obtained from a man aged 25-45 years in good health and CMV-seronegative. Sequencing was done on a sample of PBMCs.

The CDR3 DNA is TGTGCCAGCAGGTCAATAGCGGGATACACCGGGGAGCTGTTTTTT. It is translated as CASRSIAGYTGELFF. The chain recombines TRBV27 with TRBJ2-2; TRBD2 matches 8 bases. V lost 6 bases to trimming and J lost 3 bases; unmatched junction nucleotides: 6. The CDR3 covers 15 residues. The germline CDR1 and CDR2 sequences are MNHEY and SMNVEV (reference sequence).